The 21 T cell receptor beta chains reported below all come from one sample, sequenced in a study of T cell repertoires in cytomegalovirus infection. TCRdb recomputed calls from the reads with MiXCR, one row per CDR3 protein. Of hundreds of thousands of distinct CDR3 sequences in the sample, around a third were seen once. These receptors have no known antigen. The sample here was cultured CD8+ T cells from PBMCs, taken from culture after CMV antigen stimulation. The receptors derive from a human donor in good health (CMV status not recorded). Some clones in this sample may be carry-over from other donors' samples.

This clonotype was detected only a few times. The chain joins TRBV19 to TRBJ1-1, with 7 bases that match TRBD1. V trimming: 3 bases; J trimming: 3 bases; junction bases outside the gene matches: 16. The CDR3 contains 18 residues. From germline, CDR1 is LNHDA and CDR2 SQIVND (reference sequence). In nucleotides, the CDR3 is TGTGCCAGTAGTATGTGGGGCCCTAAACAGGGGTTTCACACTGAAGCTTTCTTT. It encodes CASSMWGPKQGFHTEAFF.

J is TRBJ2-7 and V is TRBV4-1; 10 positions match TRBD2. V lost 1 base, J lost 4 bases, and 4 bases stayed unmatched. The CDR3 has 15 residues. Germline values: CDR1 MGHRA, CDR2 YSYEKL. The DNA for the CDR3 is TGCGCCAGCAGCCAAGTGTCTAGCGGGGGTTACGAGCAGTACTTC. Amino acid sequence: CASSQVSSGGYEQYF.

This clonotype was detected only a few times. At one end, the junction sequence differs from germline, possibly due to a read error. The J gene is TRBJ2-1, the V gene TRBV12-5; D gene uncertain. This CDR3 contains 10 residues. In germline, CDR1 is LGHNT, CDR2 FRNRAP. The CDR3 loop is CASGLAPHLF. The CDR3 nucleotides read TGTGCTAGTGGTTTGGCCCCCCACCTCTTC.

This chain joins TRBV15 and TRBJ1-3, with 7 bases aligning to TRBD1. The CDR3 covers 17 residues. Trimming took 5 bases from V and 0 from J; bases not matched to a gene: 10. The germline V gene has CDR1 LNHNV and CDR2 YYDKDF (reference sequence). CDR3 in amino acids: CATSSHGQANSGNTIYF. For the CDR3, the DNA is TGTGCCACCAGCTCCCATGGACAGGCAAACTCTGGAAACACCATATATTTT.

This clonotype was observed a few times. V is TRBV3-1 and J is TRBJ1-2, with a weak D call TRBD1 (5 bases). The CDR3 runs 14 residues. Per germline, CDR1 LGHDT and CDR2 YNNKEL (reference sequence). Trimming removed 9 bases from V and 3 bases from J, with 17 bases in between. CDR3 DNA sequence: TGTGCCAGTACTCTGGGACGGGGATACTATGGCTACACCTTC. This sequence encodes CASTLGRGYYGYTF.

V and J are TRBV6-2 or TRBV6-3 and TRBJ1-1; D is unresolved. CDR3 length equals 16 residues. Trimming took 2 bases from V and 3 from J, leaving 16 bases between them. Germline V gives CDR1 MNHEY, CDR2 SVGEGT. The CDR3 coding sequence is TGTGCCAGCAGTTACGTCCGCGGCGGTGGGGACACTGAAGCTTTCTTT. Amino acids: CASSYVRGGGDTEAFF.

The genes are TRBV6-6 and TRBJ2-5, with D possibly being TRBD1 or TRBD2 (5 bases each). V gave up 2 bases and J gave up 5 bases, with 15 bases separating them. CDR3 length equals 15 residues. CDR1 and CDR2 from the germline V gene are MNHNY and SVGAGI (reference sequence). CDR3 residues: CASSYVTAEGETQYF. In DNA form, the CDR3 reads TGTGCCAGCAGTTACGTTACAGCCGAGGGGGAGACCCAGTACTTC.

The chain employs TRBV14 and TRBJ2-3, with D unresolved. The V end was cut by 0 bases, the J end by 1 base, with 8 bases between. The CDR3 is 15 residues long. Germline CDR1 and CDR2: SGHDN and FVKESK. The CDR3 here is CASSQDELGTDTQYF. The CDR3 DNA is TGTGCCAGCAGCCAAGATGAATTAGGCACAGATACGCAGTATTTT.

This sequence joins TRBV27 and TRBJ1-2, with a tentative D call TRBD1 (5 bases). This CDR3 region has 14 residues. The germline gives CDR1 MNHEY, CDR2 SMNVEV (reference sequence). The V and J ends lost 4 bases and 4 bases respectively, with 13 bases between them. CDR3 protein: CASSSPQDGYGYTF. The CDR3 DNA reads TGTGCCAGCAGTTCTCCACAGGACGGCTATGGCTACACCTTC.

This clonotype was seen repeatedly, ten times or more. This rearrangement joins TRBV2 to TRBJ2-6; D might be TRBD1 or TRBD2, each matching 5 bases. This CDR3 is built from 16 residues. CDR1 is SNHLY, CDR2 FYNNEI, per germline. Trimming removed 6 bases at V and 0 bases at J, with 12 bases between. The DNA of the CDR3 is TGTGCCAGCAGCAGCGGACATAACTCTGGGGCCAACGTCCTGACTTTC. Its protein product is CASSSGHNSGANVLTF.

Only a few counts were recorded for this clonotype. The chain uses TRBV27 and TRBJ2-1; a weak D match, TRBD2 (5 bases). V gave up 4 bases and J gave up 10 bases, with 8 bases separating them. The CDR3 is 11 residues long. Germline CDR1 reads MNHEY; CDR2 reads SMNVEV (reference sequence). CDR3 amino acids: CASSYRLEQFF. The CDR3 coding sequence is TGTGCCAGCAGTTATAGACTAGAGCAGTTCTTC.

A remark on this clonotype: The junction and the germline gene differ at one end; a read error may be behind it. The rearrangement joins TRBV4-3 to TRBJ2-4; 7 bases line up with TRBD1. CDR1 is LGHNA and CDR2 is YSLEER in the germline V gene. The CDR3 loop spans 14 amino acids. The CDR3 sequence: CASSQALYTGEFCF. CDR3 in DNA: TGCGCCAGCAGCCAAGCACTCTACACAGGGGAGTTTTGCTTC.

V is TRBV9 and J is TRBJ1-2; 7 nucleotides line up with TRBD1. The J segment lost 0 bases and the V segment lost 3 bases, leaving 2 bases of the junction unmatched. CDR1 and CDR2 from the germline V gene are SGDLS and YYNGEE. The CDR3 contains 14 residues. The CDR3 DNA reads TGTGCCAGCAGCGAGGGGGCCGCTAACTATGGCTACACCTTC. Its protein is CASSEGAANYGYTF. The entire variable domain, with the rest obtained from reference TRBV9 and TRBJ1-2, is as follows: DSGVTQTPKHLITATGQRVTLRCSPRSGDLSVYWYQQSLDQGLQFLIQYYNGEERAKGNILERFSAQQFPDLHSELNLSSLELGDSALYFCASSEGAANYGYTFGSGTRLTVV.

This clonotype has only a few counts. The chain combines TRBV28 with TRBJ2-3; 10 nucleotides agree with TRBD1. Germline V gives CDR1 MDHEN, CDR2 SYDVKM. V shed 1 base and J 6 bases; nucleotides not matched to a gene: 7. This CDR3 has 16 residues. The CDR3 spells CASSLYPGQGPDTQYF. For the CDR3, the DNA is TGTGCCAGCAGTTTATATCCGGGACAGGGGCCGGATACGCAGTATTTT.

The chain carries TRBV2 and TRBJ2-3; 7 nucleotides line up with TRBD1. From germline, CDR1 is SNHLY and CDR2 FYNNEI. The CDR3 sequence is 12 residues long. Unmatched junction bases numbered 3, after V lost 6 bases and J lost 6 bases. CDR3 DNA sequence: TGTGCCAGCAGCGGGACAGTGGATACGCAGTATTTT. It specifies CASSGTVDTQYF.

This clonotype came up a few times. The chain employs TRBV12-3 or TRBV12-4 and TRBJ2-1; D unclear. The germline V and J ends were trimmed by 7 bases and 4 bases, with 17 bases remaining between them. The CDR3 has 15 amino acids. CDR3 DNA sequence: TGTGCCAGCAACCATGGGTCTTTCTTTTACAATGAGCAGTTCTTC. The encoded protein is CASNHGSFFYNEQFF.

This clonotype was counted a single time. V and J are TRBV12-3 or TRBV12-4 and TRBJ1-5; the match to TRBD1 covers 9 bases. The CDR3 contains 14 residues. The trim removed 5 bases at V and 6 bases at J, leaving 5 bases unmatched. The CDR3 spells CASSNHRGLQPQHF. CDR3 DNA: TGTGCCAGCAGTAATCACAGGGGGCTTCAGCCCCAGCATTTT.

The chain joins TRBV19 to TRBJ2-1, with D possibly called TRBD1 or TRBD2 (7 bases each). Per the germline V gene, CDR1 is LNHDA and CDR2 is SQIVND (reference sequence). With 4 bases removed from V and 8 bases from J, the gap between germline ends came to 15 bases. The CDR3 length is 14 residues. The DNA of the CDR3 is TGTGCCAGTAGTACCCGACAGGGAGGGGATGAGCAGTTCTTC. This encodes CASSTRQGGDEQFF. Supplemented by reference TRBV19 and TRBJ2-1, the full variable domain reads DGGITQSPKYLFRKEGQNVTLSCEQNLNHDAMYWYRQDPGQGLRLIYYSQIVNDFQKGDIAEGYSVSREKKESFPLTVTSAQKNPTAFYLCASSTRQGGDEQFFGPGTRLTVL.

J is TRBJ1-6 and V is TRBV6-6; 9 bases line up with TRBD1. The CDR3 loop spans 18 amino acids. Losses at the gene ends were 7 bases for V and 2 bases for J; bases not matched to a gene: 12. Germline CDR1 MNHNY, CDR2 SVGAGI (reference sequence). The CDR3 sequence is CASTSKVGDRAYNSPLHF. CDR3 bases: TGTGCCAGCACCTCCAAGGTGGGGGACAGGGCCTATAATTCACCCCTCCACTTT.

The chain recombines TRBV7-9 with TRBJ2-7; tentative D call: TRBD2 (5 bases). V dropped 5 bases and J dropped 6 bases, with 23 bases sitting between them. Per the germline V gene, CDR1 is SEHNR and CDR2 is FQNEAQ (reference sequence). The CDR3 is 16 amino acids. The CDR3 coding sequence is TGTGCCAGCAGCCCCTTCTTTGAGCCGGACTGGCGCGAGCAGTACTTC. Protein product: CASSPFFEPDWREQYF.

This clonotype was observed many times. V is TRBV7-2 and J is TRBJ2-7; 7 nucleotides agree with TRBD2. Trimming cost V 5 bases and J 4 bases; bases outside gene matches: 8. CDR3 length equals 14 residues. The germline V gene encodes CDR1 SGHTA and CDR2 FQGNSA. The CDR3 is CASSGGTNHYEQYV. The CDR3 coding sequence is TGTGCCAGCAGCGGCGGGACTAATCATTACGAGCAGTACGTC.